The TCR beta chain described here comes from a study of CXCR3-negative and CXCR3-positive naive CD8 T cells. Findings of the study overall: TRB CDR3 properties served as the basis for inferring TCR strength, and surface CD5 was comparable between naive subsets.

Germline CDR1 is SQVTM and CDR2 is ANQGSEA. CDR3 size: 13 residues. For this clonotype: Its target is not known.

UMI-tagged TRB cDNA libraries were built via 5' RACE. After re-calling the 5' RACE reads, TCRdb lists one entry per CDR3 protein, DNA absent. This table holds over 100,000 distinct CDR3 sequences. The V call is TRBV29-1, the J call TRBJ1-1. This clonotype was sampled from a human donor in good health. Some clones in this sample may be carry-over from other donors' samples. The specimen was naive CXCR3- CD8+ T cells from blood. Specified subset: CD45RO-CCR7+CD27+CD95- naive CD8+ T cells lacking CXCR3 (TNR3-). CDR3 sequence reads: CSVHARSGREAFF. Drawing the rest from reference TRBV29-1 and TRBJ1-1, the complete variable domain is SAVISQKPSRDICQRGTSLTIQCQVDSQVTMMFWYRQQPGQSLTLIATANQGSEATYESGFVIDKFPISRPNLTFSTLTVSNMSPEDSSIYLCSVHARSGREAFFGQGTRLTVV.